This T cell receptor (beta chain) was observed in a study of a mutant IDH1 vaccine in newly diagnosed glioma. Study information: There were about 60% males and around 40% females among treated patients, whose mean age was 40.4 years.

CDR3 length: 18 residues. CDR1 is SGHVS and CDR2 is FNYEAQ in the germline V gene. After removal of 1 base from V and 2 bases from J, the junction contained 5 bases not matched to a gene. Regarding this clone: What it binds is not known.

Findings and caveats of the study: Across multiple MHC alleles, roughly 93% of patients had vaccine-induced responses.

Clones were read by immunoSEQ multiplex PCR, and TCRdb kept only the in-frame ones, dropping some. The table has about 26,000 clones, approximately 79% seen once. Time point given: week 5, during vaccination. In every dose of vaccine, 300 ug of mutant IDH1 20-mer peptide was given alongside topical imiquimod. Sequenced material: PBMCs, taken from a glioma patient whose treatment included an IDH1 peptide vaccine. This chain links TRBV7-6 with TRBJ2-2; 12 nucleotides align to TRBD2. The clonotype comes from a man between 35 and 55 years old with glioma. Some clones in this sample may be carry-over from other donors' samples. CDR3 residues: CASSLEASGGGNTGELFF. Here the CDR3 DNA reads TGTGCCAGCAGCTTAGAGGCTAGCGGGGGGGGAAACACCGGGGAGCTGTTTTTT.